These 29 T cell receptor beta chains were all obtained from the same sample, sequenced in a study of response to subunit inactivated influenza vaccine. TCRdb passed the RT-PCR reads through MiXCR, listing each CDR3 protein once. The table shows 530,000 or so distinct CDR3 sequences, with 25% occurring only once. The sample consisted of CD4+ T cells sorted from PBMCs, taken 4 to 6 days after vaccination. The receptors here all came from a man in his fifties who received an inactivated influenza vaccine.

This clonotype was observed many times. The chain is built from TRBV25-1 and TRBJ1-1, with TRBD1 matching 7 bases. CDR1 is MGHDK, CDR2 SYGVNS, per germline. There are 13 residues in the CDR3. J gave up 5 bases and V 8 bases, and 8 bases lay outside the gene matches. The chain's CDR3 is CASVGGVGTEAFF. CDR3 in DNA: TGTGCCAGCGTAGGGGGCGTGGGTACTGAAGCTTTCTTT.

The sample holds a few counts of this clonotype. This chain uses TRBV5-1 with TRBJ2-5, with 7 bases matching TRBD2. V shed 4 bases and J 3 bases; nucleotides not matched to a gene: 3. CDR1 is SGHRS and CDR2 is YFSETQ in the germline V gene. This CDR3 comprises 13 residues. CDR3 protein: CASSISGEETQYF. The CDR3 region has the DNA TGCGCCAGCAGCATAAGCGGGGAAGAGACCCAGTACTTC.

The V call is TRBV10-3, the J call TRBJ2-2, with TRBD1 identical over 7 bases. The CDR3 spans 16 residues. V trimming: 2 bases; J trimming: 3 bases; junction bases outside the gene matches: 6. Looked up from germline, CDR1 is ENHRY and CDR2 is SYGVKD. The CDR3 protein is CAISERAGGDTGELFF. The CDR3 DNA is TGTGCCATCAGTGAGAGGGCAGGGGGTGACACCGGGGAGCTGTTTTTT.

This clonotype was counted between two and nine times. The chain links TRBV20-1 to TRBJ2-5, with 8 bases aligning to TRBD2. Germline V gene sequence: CDR1 DFQATT, CDR2 SNEGSKA (reference sequence). This CDR3 has 14 amino acids. J lost 4 bases, V lost 0 bases, and 4 bases had no gene match. The CDR3, as DNA: TGCAGTGCTAGAGACGGGAGGGGTGCAGAGACCCAGTACTTC. This gives the protein CSARDGRGAETQYF.

The chain links TRBV21-1 to TRBJ2-7; TRBD2, the table's D call, was not compared with the DNA. TRBV21-1 is assigned pseudogene status. CDR3 length: 15 residues. CDR3 sequence reads: CASSKVSGTVWEQYF. The CDR3 DNA reads as TGTGCCAGCAGCAAAGTAAGCGGGACTGTGTGGGAGCAGTACTTC.

V and J are TRBV14 and TRBJ2-4; no definite D call. The germline V gene has CDR1 SGHDN and CDR2 FVKESK. V was pared by 0 bases and J by 8 bases, with 11 bases between. The CDR3 runs 14 residues. CDR3 protein: CASSQDPLWDIQYF. The CDR3 coding sequence is TGTGCCAGCAGCCAAGATCCCCTCTGGGACATTCAGTACTTC.

The chain is built from TRBV5-1 and TRBJ2-4, with D possibly being TRBD2 (6 bases). Germline V gives CDR1 SGHRS, CDR2 YFSETQ. Trimming took 0 bases from V and 2 from J, leaving 9 bases between them. This CDR3 has 15 amino acids. CDR3 amino acids: CASSLAGLTKNIQYF. The CDR3 DNA sequence: TGCGCCAGCAGCTTGGCCGGACTAACCAAAAACATTCAGTACTTC.

The sample holds a few counts of this clonotype. The V and J genes are TRBV20-1 and TRBJ2-3; D ambiguous. The V end lost 6 bases, the J end lost 6 bases, and 13 bases lay between the germline ends. Germline V gives CDR1 DFQATT, CDR2 SNEGSKA (reference sequence). This CDR3 region has 12 residues. CDR3 nucleotide sequence: TGCAGTGCCCGGCCCGAGGCGGATACGCAGTATTTT. It encodes CSARPEADTQYF.

This chain links TRBV4-3 with TRBJ2-1; 8 bases agree with TRBD2. This CDR3 is 16 amino acids long. Germline V gene sequence: CDR1 LGHNA, CDR2 YSLEER. With V trimmed by 1 base and J by 3 bases, 5 bases remained unmatched. CDR3 sequence: CASSQAQRGGYNEQFF. The CDR3 DNA is TGCGCCAGCAGCCAAGCGCAACGGGGGGGCTACAATGAGCAGTTCTTC.

The chain joins TRBV28 to TRBJ1-5; TRBD1 might be the D (6 bases). CDR3 length: 14 amino acids. Germline-derived CDR1 and CDR2 are MDHEN and SYDVKM. V was shortened by 3 bases and J by 2 bases, with 8 bases between the two germline ends. The CDR3 reads CASSLGHGNQPQHF. The CDR3 region has the DNA TGTGCCAGCAGTTTGGGACATGGCAATCAGCCCCAGCATTTT.

The chain couples TRBV3-1 to TRBJ2-3, with 11 bases fitting TRBD2. The CDR3 loop spans 16 amino acids. V was pared by 4 bases and J by 2 bases, with 5 bases of the junction left unmatched. The germline V gene has CDR1 LGHDT and CDR2 YNNKEL (reference sequence). The CDR3 DNA reads as TGTGCCAGCAGCCTGACTAGCGGGGCTACCACAGATACGCAGTATTTT. Translation gives CASSLTSGATTDTQYF.

This clonotype has just a few counts. The J gene is TRBJ2-7, the V gene TRBV2; tentative D call: TRBD1 (6 bases). Germline V gene data show CDR1 as SNHLY and CDR2 as FYNNEI. The V and J ends lost 4 bases and 6 bases respectively, with 16 bases between them. The CDR3 extends over 14 amino acids. The CDR3 spells CASSGGGKSGEQYF. The CDR3 nucleotides read TGTGCCAGCAGTGGAGGGGGAAAGTCGGGCGAGCAGTACTTC. Complete variable domain (other parts from reference TRBV2 and TRBJ2-7): EPEVTQTPSHQVTQMGQEVILRCVPISNHLYFYWYRQILGQKVEFLVSFYNNEISEKSEIFDDQFSVERPDGSNFTLKIRSTKLEDSAMYFCASSGGGKSGEQYFGPGTRLTVT.

The chain combines TRBV12-3 or TRBV12-4 with TRBJ1-2; D not certain. The CDR3 totals 13 residues. Trimming cost V 3 bases and J 2 bases, with 7 bases left between them. The CDR3 loop reads CASSLAVNYGYTF. The DNA of the CDR3 is TGTGCCAGCAGTTTGGCCGTCAACTATGGCTACACCTTC.

This chain joins TRBV12-3 or TRBV12-4 and TRBJ2-5, with 7 bases identical to TRBD2. J gave up 4 bases and V 1 base, and 3 bases lay outside the gene matches. This CDR3 is built from 14 residues. CDR3 residues: CASSLGTSLETQYF. The CDR3 nucleotides are TGTGCCAGCAGTTTAGGGACTAGTTTAGAGACCCAGTACTTC.

This clonotype occurred a few times. A read error may account for a junction end that differs from germline. V gene TRBV28 combines with J gene TRBJ2-3, with D possibly matching TRBD2 (6 bases). The length of the CDR3 is 14 residues. In germline, CDR1 is MDHEN, CDR2 SYDVKM. The CDR3 sequence: CASGFGGSTDTQYF. The CDR3 DNA follows: TGTGCCAGCGGTTTTGGGGGGAGCACAGATACGCAGTATTTT.

CDR3 nucleotide sequence: TGTGCCAGCACCTATGCCAGTCCTGAAGCTTTCTTT. Amino acid sequence: CASTYASPEAFF. The rearrangement joins TRBV12-3 or TRBV12-4 to TRBJ1-1; no reliable D call. CDR3 size: 12 residues. Trimming pared 7 bases from V and 6 bases from J, leaving 12 bases between.

V and J are TRBV12-3 or TRBV12-4 and TRBJ2-5; the match to TRBD1 covers 8 bases. This CDR3 is built from 14 residues. Trimming took 2 bases from V and 6 from J; bases not matched to a gene: 5. CDR3 sequence reads: CASSLTGGEKTQYF. CDR3 nucleotides: TGTGCCAGCAGTTTAACAGGGGGAGAGAAGACCCAGTACTTC.

The CDR3 DNA is TGTGCCAGCAGCTTAGCGTTTGCTATCCGGGGAGCTAACTATGGCTACACCTTC. It codes for CASSLAFAIRGANYGYTF. The genes are TRBV7-8 and TRBJ1-2; D unclear. The CDR3 has 18 residues. Germline values: CDR1 SGHVS, CDR2 FQNEAQ. The V and J ends lost 0 bases and 0 bases respectively, with 17 bases between them.

This clonotype was seen a handful of times. The chain is built from TRBV5-1 and TRBJ2-5; possibly TRBD1 or TRBD2 for D (5 bases each). Looked up from germline, CDR1 is SGHRS and CDR2 is YFSETQ. The CDR3 has 15 amino acids. The V end was cut by 4 bases, the J end by 1 base, with 14 bases between. CDR3 region: CASSLTGQSQETQYF. The CDR3 bases are TGCGCCAGCAGCCTGACGGGGCAATCCCAAGAGACCCAGTACTTC.

The CDR3 loop is CASRTGFLGNQPQHF. DNA for the CDR3: TGTGCCAGCAGGACCGGGTTCCTAGGGAATCAGCCCCAGCATTTT. This chain uses TRBV6-2 or TRBV6-3 with TRBJ1-5, with D hard to call. V shed 6 bases and J shed 4 bases, with 16 bases lying between them. Germline lookup yields CDR1 MNHEY and CDR2 SVGEGT. This CDR3 is built from 15 residues.

This clonotype was seen only a few times. This chain joins TRBV28 and TRBJ2-5; the D gene is possibly TRBD1 (6 bases). Germline V gene lookup returns CDR1 MDHEN and CDR2 SYDVKM. Trimming stripped 5 bases from V and 6 bases from J, with 10 bases between. The CDR3 has 12 residues. Here the CDR3 reads CASSQGRKTQYF. The CDR3 DNA follows: TGTGCCAGCAGTCAGGGGAGAAAGACCCAGTACTTC.

The chain combines TRBV7-2 with TRBJ1-3; D is perhaps TRBD1 (5 bases). Looked up from germline, CDR1 is SGHTA and CDR2 is FQGNSA. V was clipped by 5 bases and J by 4 bases, with 18 bases between them. This CDR3 region has 16 residues. The CDR3 DNA reads as TGTGCCAGCAGCCATAGGGGTACCAACCGGGGAAACACCATATATTTT. This gives the protein CASSHRGTNRGNTIYF. Using reference TRBV7-2 and TRBJ1-3 for the parts outside the CDR3, the full variable domain is GAGVSQSPSNKVTEKGKDVELRCDPISGHTALYWYRQSLGQGLEFLIYFQGNSAPDKSGLPSDRFSAERTGGSVSTLTIQRTQQEDSAVYLCASSHRGTNRGNTIYFGEGSWLTVV.

The V call is TRBV29-1, the J call TRBJ1-5; 8 bases agree with TRBD1. Germline V gene data show CDR1 as SQVTM and CDR2 as ANQGSEA. J gave up 6 bases and V 7 bases, and 8 bases lay outside the gene matches. The CDR3 runs 13 residues. DNA for the CDR3: TGCAGCGCAGGACAGGGAGGAGGTCAGCCCCAGCATTTT. As protein: CSAGQGGGQPQHF.

The genes are TRBV7-9 and TRBJ2-1; D is possibly TRBD2 (6 bases). This CDR3 has 17 amino acids. Germline V gene lookup returns CDR1 SEHNR and CDR2 FQNEAQ (reference sequence). Trimming shortened V by 3 bases and J by 0 bases, and 15 bases separated the two germline ends. The CDR3 bases are TGTGCCAGCAGCTTGGGCCTAGCGTTGAGCTCCTACAATGAGCAGTTCTTC. Encoded protein: CASSLGLALSSYNEQFF.

In its sample, this clonotype was seen a few times. The gene calls are TRBV11-1 and TRBJ2-6, with 9 bases identical to TRBD1. The CDR3 is made up of 19 amino acids. Germline assignment: CDR1 SGHAT and CDR2 FQDESV (reference sequence). Unmatched junction bases numbered 12, after V lost 4 bases and J lost 2 bases. The CDR3 nucleotides are TGTGCCAGCAGCTCTTATCCGGGACAGGGAGGTACTGGGGCCAACGTCCTGACTTTC. It specifies CASSSYPGQGGTGANVLTF.

The J gene is TRBJ1-3, the V gene TRBV7-2, with D perhaps TRBD1 (6 bases). Trimming left V 1 base short and J 3 bases short, with 10 bases between. The germline V gene has CDR1 SGHTA and CDR2 FQGNSA. The CDR3 spans 15 residues. The chain's CDR3 is CASSLVGGFGNTIYF. The CDR3 nucleotides are TGTGCCAGCAGCTTAGTGGGGGGCTTTGGAAACACCATATATTTT.

V and J are TRBV12-3 or TRBV12-4 and TRBJ1-1, with TRBD1 matching over 7 bases. V trimming: 6 bases; J trimming: 0 bases; junction bases outside the gene matches: 4. This CDR3 comprises 14 residues. Here the CDR3 DNA reads TGTGCCAGCAGAGCGGGACAGTTGAACACTGAAGCTTTCTTT. The encoded protein is CASRAGQLNTEAFF.

The sample holds a few counts of this clonotype. The genes are TRBV3-1 and TRBJ2-5; D tentatively reads TRBD1 or TRBD2 (5 bases each). V was pared by 4 bases and J by 4 bases, with 16 bases between. Germline values: CDR1 LGHDT, CDR2 YNNKEL (reference sequence). This CDR3 region has 15 residues. The CDR3 DNA is TGTGCCAGCAGCCCCCGGGTCATGGGGGTAGAGACCCAGTACTTC. Its translation: CASSPRVMGVETQYF.

The V call is TRBV5-1, the J call TRBJ2-6, with D unclear. Germline V gives CDR1 SGHRS, CDR2 YFSETQ. Trimming stripped 3 bases from V and 8 bases from J, with 15 bases between. The CDR3 runs to 15 residues. The CDR3 is CASSWARSETNVLTF. In nucleotides, the CDR3 is TGCGCCAGCAGCTGGGCCCGATCGGAGACCAACGTCCTGACTTTC.